This T cell receptor beta chain was observed in a study of low-dose radiotherapy and immunotherapy resistance in tumors. Study information: Doses of 0.5 Gy per fraction every 2 weeks, totaling 6.5 Gy, went to Cohort 1. Intravenous ipilimumab 1 mg/kg every six weeks was given with nivolumab 240 mg every two weeks.

Time point in this sample: before trial treatment. Nivolumab, ipilimumab, aspirin, low-dose cyclophosphamide and low-dose radiotherapy were given to donors. Covering alpha and beta chains, TRAV- and TRBV-specific primers were used for the first-strand cDNA. The TCRs were subjected to amplification over approximately 20 PCR cycles employing a constant-region primer in conjunction with a V-primer adapter. In TCRdb, the reads were re-called with MiXCR into one record per CDR3 protein. The table shows 80,000 to 95,000 distinct CDR3 sequences, with 8% to 10% occurring only once. Ten or more counts support this clonotype. Germline loops: CDR1 MGHDK, CDR2 SYGVNS. V was cut by 4 bases and J by 6 bases, with 22 bases left in between. This CDR3 has 17 amino acids.

Specimen: PBMCs, collected before treatment. V usage is TRBV25-1 and J usage is TRBJ1-5; tentative D call: TRBD1 (5 bases). This sequence was found in a male donor with prostate cancer. CDR3 amino acids: CASSGGQEPVHGQPQHF. CDR3 nucleotide sequence: TGTGCCAGCAGTGGGGGCCAGGAACCCGTTCACGGTCAGCCCCAGCATTTT.